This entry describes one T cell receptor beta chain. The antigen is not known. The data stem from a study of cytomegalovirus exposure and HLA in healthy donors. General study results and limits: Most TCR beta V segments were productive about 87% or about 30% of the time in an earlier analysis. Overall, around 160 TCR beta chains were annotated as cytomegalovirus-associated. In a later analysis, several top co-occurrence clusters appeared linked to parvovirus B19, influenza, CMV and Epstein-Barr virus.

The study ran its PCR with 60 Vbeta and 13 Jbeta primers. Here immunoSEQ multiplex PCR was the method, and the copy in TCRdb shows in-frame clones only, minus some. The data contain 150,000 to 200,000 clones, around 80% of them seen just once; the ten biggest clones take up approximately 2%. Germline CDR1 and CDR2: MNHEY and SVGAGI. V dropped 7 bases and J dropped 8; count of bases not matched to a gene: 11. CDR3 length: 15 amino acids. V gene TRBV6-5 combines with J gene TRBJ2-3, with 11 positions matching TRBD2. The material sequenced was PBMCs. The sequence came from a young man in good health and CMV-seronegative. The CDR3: CASKTSGGAPGTQYF. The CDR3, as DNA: TGTGCCAGCAAAACTAGCGGGGGAGCCCCGGGTACGCAGTATTTT.